Listed below are T cell receptor beta chains from one sample, sequenced in a study of response to subunit inactivated influenza vaccine. TCRdb recomputed calls from the RT-PCR reads with MiXCR, one row per CDR3 protein. Of about 780,000 distinct CDR3 sequences in the sample, about a fifth are singletons; the top ten hold roughly 11%. The sample in question was PBMCs from blood, obtained about 5 days after vaccination. The receptors here all came from a man aged 50 or older who received an inactivated influenza vaccine. Both conserved end residues are part of each CDR3. The order of the fields is V gene, J gene, D gene, clone size, CDR3 DNA, CDR3 protein. The D gene is left open where the match is weak. The listing skips clone size in some rows; elsewhere it reads once, few, many or a size class.

>TRBV4-3|TRBJ2-2|NA|once
TGCGCCAGCAGCCAAGATGCCGGTCACCGGGCAAACACCGGGGAGCTGTTTTTT
CASSQDAGHRANTGELFF
>TRBV2|TRBJ2-1|NA|NA
TGTGCCTTCAGTTCCGCCGTGGGTTCCAGACAGAAATACAATGAGCAGTTCTTC
CAFSSAVGSRQKYNEQFF
>TRBV9|TRBJ2-2|NA|few
TGTGCCAGCAGCGTAACTAGCCCCGGGGAGCTGTTTTTT
CASSVTSPGELFF
>TRBV20-1|TRBJ2-3|TRBD2|NA
TGCAGTGCTGACCCAACTAGCGGGGGCGCCCACCTAGATACGCAGTATTTT
CSADPTSGGAHLDTQYF
>TRBV29-1|TRBJ2-3|NA|NA
TGCACCGTTGAAGTCTATTACAGTCAGAATACGCAGTATTTT
CTVEVYYSQNTQYF
>TRBV5-5|TRBJ1-5|NA|few
TGTGCCAGCAGCTTTGGCAGGTCCCCTAATCAGCCCCAGCATTTT
CASSFGRSPNQPQHF
>TRBV3-1|TRBJ1-2|TRBD1|few
TGTGCCAGCAGCCACGGGGGACAGGGACGTGGCTACACCTTC
CASSHGGQGRGYTF
>TRBV5-1|TRBJ2-7|NA|many
TGCGCCAGCAGCACCCAAGGTGGGTCCTACGAGCAGTACTTC
CASSTQGGSYEQYF
>TRBV27|TRBJ2-1|TRBD2|many
TGTGCCAGCAGTTTCGGTAGCGGGAGGGGTAATGAGCAGTTCTTC
CASSFGSGRGNEQFF
>TRBV4-3|TRBJ1-2|NA|many
TGCGCCAGCAGCGCAGACAGTTACTATGGCTACACCTTC
CASSADSYYGYTF
>TRBV11-2|TRBJ2-1|NA|NA
TGTGCCAGCAGGTTACCGGGACGCTCCTACAATGAGCAGTTCTTC
CASRLPGRSYNEQFF
>TRBV10-2|TRBJ1-6|NA|NA
TGCGCCAGCAGTGAACACCCCAGGACCTCCGCACCCCTCCACTTT
CASSEHPRTSAPLHF
>TRBV27|TRBJ2-3|NA|NA
TGTGCCAGCAGTTTAGCCCTGGAAGATACGCAGTATTTT
CASSLALEDTQYF
>TRBV4-3|TRBJ2-1|NA|few
TGCGCCAGCAGCCAAGATCGCCTGTCTAGGGGAAGTGAGCAGTTCTTC
CASSQDRLSRGSEQFF
>TRBV24-1|TRBJ2-1|TRBD2|NA
TGTGCCACCAGTGATCGACATAGCGGGAGCTCCTACAATGAGCAGTTCTTC
CATSDRHSGSSYNEQFF
>TRBV12-3/TRBV12-4|TRBJ2-3|TRBD1|few
TGTGCCAGCAGTTTAGCACAGGGGGTAGATACGCAGTATTTT
CASSLAQGVDTQYF
>TRBV5-1|TRBJ2-5|TRBD2|NA
TGCGCCAGCAGCTTGAGTACCCAGGGACTAGCGGGAGGAGGAGAGACCCAGTACTTC
CASSLSTQGLAGGGETQYF
>TRBV29-1|TRBJ2-7|NA|NA
TGCAGCGTTGAAAGTGGGACCGGGACGCCGTTCTACGAGCAGTACTTC
CSVESGTGTPFYEQYF
>TRBV5-6|TRBJ2-4|NA|NA
TGTGCCAGCAGTTCAGCAATAGCCAAAAACATTCAGTACTTC
CASSSAIAKNIQYF
>TRBV6-2/TRBV6-3|TRBJ2-1|TRBD2|few
TGTGCCAGCAGTTACTCTCTCGGGACTAATTATTATGAGCAGTTCTTC
CASSYSLGTNYYEQFF
>TRBV27|TRBJ2-2|NA|NA
TGTGCCAGCAGTCTTCTTTCCGGGCCCCCGAACACCGGGGAGCTGTTTTTT
CASSLLSGPPNTGELFF
>TRBV7-2|TRBJ2-7|TRBD2|NA
TGTGCCAGCAGCTTACCGACTAGCGGGAGGATAGCCTACGAGCAGTACTTC
CASSLPTSGRIAYEQYF
>TRBV29-1|TRBJ2-7|NA|many
TGCAGCGTTGATGCTGGGTCGGGCTACGAGCAGTACTTC
CSVDAGSGYEQYF
>TRBV6-5|TRBJ1-4|NA|few
TGTGCCAGCAGTTACTCGAGGGGTAATGAAAAACTGTTTTTT
CASSYSRGNEKLFF
>TRBV12-3/TRBV12-4|TRBJ1-5|NA|NA
TGTGCCAGTAGCCGGGACCTTTATAGCAATCAGCCCCAGCATTTT
CASSRDLYSNQPQHF
>TRBV6-5|TRBJ1-1|NA|few
TGTGCCAGCGTTAGTGGGTATAGTTATTTATTTGAAGCTTTCTTT
CASVSGYSYLFEAFF
>TRBV5-6|TRBJ1-2|NA|few
TGTGCCAGCAGCCACGGGACACACTATGGCTACACCTTC
CASSHGTHYGYTF
>TRBV5-5|TRBJ2-5|NA|few
TGTGCCAGCAGCTTGGGACAGTTGGGAGAGACCCAGTACTTC
CASSLGQLGETQYF
>TRBV3-1|TRBJ2-7|NA|few
TGTGCCAGCAGCCAAAGCGAGACGGAGCAGTACTTC
CASSQSETEQYF
>TRBV5-5|TRBJ2-1|NA|many
TGTGCCAGCACGCTTCGAGGGTCCTCTGGCAATGAGCAGTTCTTC
CASTLRGSSGNEQFF
>TRBV9|TRBJ2-3|TRBD2|NA
TGTGCCAGCAGCGCGGAACACTTTAGCGGGGTCATGTATAGCACAGATACGCAGTATTTT
CASSAEHFSGVMYSTDTQYF
>TRBV4-3|TRBJ2-7|NA|few
TGCGCCAGCAGCCAAGATCCCAGGAGCTCCTACGAGCAGTACTTC
CASSQDPRSSYEQYF
>TRBV18|TRBJ1-1|TRBD1|NA
TGTGCCAGCTCACCCCTTCCTCGGACAGGGAGTTTTCGAAACACTGAAGCTTTCTTT
CASSPLPRTGSFRNTEAFF
>TRBV7-9|TRBJ2-3|NA|few
TGTGCCAGCAGCACCAGGACCGCCGGAAGCACAGATACGCAGTATTTT
CASSTRTAGSTDTQYF
>TRBV12-3/TRBV12-4|TRBJ2-1|TRBD2|NA
TGTGCCAGCAGTTTTGGGACTAGCGGGAGAACGCATGAGCAGTTCTTC
CASSFGTSGRTHEQFF
>TRBV7-8|TRBJ2-1|NA|few
TGTGCCAGCAGCCTAGTTCCTATCCCCTACAATGAGCAGTTCTTC
CASSLVPIPYNEQFF
>TRBV19|TRBJ2-3|TRBD1|NA
TGTGCCAGTAGTGCGACAGGGGGCTCAGCAGATACGCAGTATTTT
CASSATGGSADTQYF
>TRBV27|TRBJ2-2|NA|NA
TGTGCCAGCAGTTTACTTAGCTCCGGGGTAACCGGGGAGCTGTTTTTT
CASSLLSSGVTGELFF
>TRBV3-1|TRBJ1-6|NA|NA
TGTGCCAGCAGCCCAGCTGGGGGATTCCTCCACTTT
CASSPAGGFLHF
>TRBV7-2|TRBJ2-1|TRBD1|few
TGTGCCAGCAGCCAAGACAGGGGTAAGCAGTTCTTC
CASSQDRGKQFF
>TRBV6-1|TRBJ2-2|NA|NA
TGTGCCAGCAGAGTGGGGCTTGGGGCGGACACCGGGGAGCTGTTTTTT
CASRVGLGADTGELFF
>TRBV12-3/TRBV12-4|TRBJ2-5|NA|NA
TGTGCCAGCAGTTCCACCCGACCCCAAACAGGGCAAGAGACCCAGTACTTC
CASSSTRPQTGQETQYF
>TRBV20-1|TRBJ2-3|NA|NA
TGCAGTGCTAGAGGATTATGGGTCTCAGGGATAGATACGCAGTATTTT
CSARGLWVSGIDTQYF
>TRBV30|TRBJ2-2|NA|NA
TGTGCCTGGAACAGGGCCCGATCCGGGGAGCTGTTTTTT
CAWNRARSGELFF
>TRBV20-1|TRBJ2-1|NA|few
TGCAGTGCTAGGAGTCTCACGCTCCTCGTCTACAATGAGCAGTTCTTC
CSARSLTLLVYNEQFF
>TRBV5-1|TRBJ1-6|NA|many
TGCGCCAGCGGCGGCAATTCACCCCTCCACTTT
CASGGNSPLHF